These 26 T cell receptor beta chains were all obtained from the same sample, sequenced in a study of T cell responses to AZD1222 COVID-19 vaccine. Only in-frame clones appear in the TCRdb table, and some are missing; sequencing was by immunoSEQ multiplex PCR. This sample yields 90,000 to 150,000 clones, of which approximately 90% are seen a single time; 8.4% belongs to the top ten. Here the sequenced sample was peripheral blood, taken on day 0 of AZD1222 vaccination. The receptors here all came from an adult in good health.

The rearrangement joins TRBV5-1 to TRBJ1-2; 7 bases align to TRBD1. The CDR3 sequence is 15 residues long. The germline V gene encodes CDR1 SGHRS and CDR2 YFSETQ. The V gene end was trimmed by 0 bases and the J gene end by 8 bases; junction bases not matched to a gene: 10. Written as DNA, the CDR3 is TGCGCCAGCAGCTTGGCGGGGACAGCGAATTCCGGCTACACCTTC. It translates to CASSLAGTANSGYTF.

This CDR3 reads CASSLGAGFSNSPLHF. The CDR3 bases are TGTGCCAGCAGCTTAGGAGCAGGGTTTAGCAATTCACCCCTCCACTTT. J is TRBJ1-6 and V is TRBV7-3; D possibly corresponds to TRBD1 (5 bases). The CDR3 contains 16 residues. CDR1 and CDR2 (germline): SGHTA, FQGTGA. Trimming cost V 2 bases and J 7 bases, with 15 bases left between them.

This chain uses TRBV24-1 with TRBJ2-1; 9 bases fit TRBD2. The length of the CDR3 is 15 residues. Losses at the gene ends were 3 bases for V and 3 bases for J; bases not matched to a gene: 2. CDR1 is KGHDR, CDR2 SFDVKD, per germline. The CDR3 loop reads CATSDPSGNYNEQFF. In DNA form, the CDR3 reads TGTGCCACCAGTGATCCTAGCGGGAACTACAATGAGCAGTTCTTC.

This clone was found once. The chain carries TRBV30 and TRBJ2-1; D unclear. Trimming took 0 bases from V and 4 from J, leaving 7 bases between them. The CDR3 is 13 amino acids. In germline, CDR1 is GTSNPN, CDR2 SVGIG (reference sequence). The CDR3 is CAWSVGEYNEQFF. The DNA of the CDR3 is TGTGCCTGGAGTGTAGGAGAGTACAATGAGCAGTTCTTC.

This chain joins TRBV21-1 and TRBJ1-4. TRBV21-1 is a pseudogene. This CDR3 region has 15 residues. CDR3 nucleotide sequence: TGTGCCAGCAGCCCAAGAAAGGGTTATAATGAAAAACTGTTTTTT. This encodes CASSPRKGYNEKLFF.

This sequence joins TRBV6-5 and TRBJ1-4; D unresolved. Germline assignment: CDR1 MNHEY and CDR2 SVGAGI. The V and J ends lost 10 bases and 5 bases respectively, with 17 bases between them. The CDR3 is 14 amino acids. CDR3 nucleotides: TGTGCCATCTCCCGGAACAGTCTCAATGAAAAACTGTTTTTT. Translated: CAISRNSLNEKLFF.

The chain links TRBV10-1 to TRBJ1-1; the match to TRBD1 covers 8 bases. This CDR3 spans 15 amino acids. The trim removed 3 bases at V and 2 bases at J, leaving 5 bases unmatched. Germline V gene sequence: CDR1 WNHNN, CDR2 SYGVQD (reference sequence). As DNA, the CDR3 is TGCGCCAGCAGTGACCCCGGGACAGGAAACACTGAAGCTTTCTTT. This sequence encodes CASSDPGTGNTEAFF.

V gene TRBV7-9 combines with J gene TRBJ1-2; D is ambiguous. Germline assignment: CDR1 SEHNR and CDR2 FQNEAQ (reference sequence). Trimming took 3 bases from V and 4 from J, leaving 9 bases between them. The CDR3 covers 13 residues. Here the CDR3 DNA reads TGTGCCAGCAGCTTGACTGGTCTCTATGGCTACACCTTC. Its translation: CASSLTGLYGYTF.

This chain uses TRBV25-1 with TRBJ2-7; 12 bases align to TRBD2. CDR1 is MGHDK, CDR2 SYGVNS, per germline. Losses at the gene ends were 5 bases for V and 1 base for J; bases not matched to a gene: 9. The CDR3 loop spans 17 amino acids. Here the CDR3 reads CASSPSLGLAGSYEQYF. The CDR3 nucleotides are TGTGCCAGCAGTCCCAGTCTAGGACTAGCGGGATCCTACGAGCAGTACTTC.

This clone was recorded a few times. The gene calls are TRBV5-4 and TRBJ2-7; perhaps D is TRBD1 or TRBD2 (6 bases each). Germline CDR1 and CDR2: SGHNT and YYREEE (reference sequence). Deletions cut 3 bases from V and 0 bases from J, with 13 bases between. The CDR3 has 15 amino acids. Here the CDR3 reads CASSSTGASSYEQYF. In DNA form, the CDR3 reads TGTGCCAGCAGCTCCACGGGGGCCAGCTCCTACGAGCAGTACTTC.

In its sample, this clone was seen once. The chain combines TRBV30 with TRBJ1-3; TRBD1 is a possible D gene (5 bases). Trimming stripped 3 bases from V and 1 base from J, with 10 bases between. Per germline, CDR1 GTSNPN and CDR2 SVGIG (reference sequence). CDR3 length: 14 residues. The CDR3 DNA reads TGTGCCTGGAGGAAAAGGGGATCTGGAAACACCATATATTTT. This translates into CAWRKRGSGNTIYF.

The V call is TRBV7-2, the J call TRBJ2-6; TRBD2 might be the D (5 bases). Germline lookup yields CDR1 SGHTA and CDR2 FQGNSA. V was cut by 9 bases and J by 5 bases, with 11 bases left in between. The CDR3 sequence is 13 residues long. In nucleotides, the CDR3 is TGTGCCAGAGCCCCGGGGTGGGCCAACGTCCTGACTTTC. The encoded protein is CARAPGWANVLTF.

This chain connects TRBV2 to TRBJ2-1, with a possible D match to TRBD2 (6 bases). The germline V and J ends were trimmed by 11 bases and 9 bases, with 14 bases remaining between them. The CDR3 is 11 residues long. CDR1 is SNHLY and CDR2 is FYNNEI in the germline V gene. DNA of the CDR3: TGTGCCGGCCGACTAGGTACTGAGCAGTTCTTC. It codes for CAGRLGTEQFF.

This sequence joins TRBV27 and TRBJ1-5, with D perhaps matching TRBD1 (5 bases). The CDR3 runs 18 residues. V dropped 0 bases and J dropped 0 bases, with 15 bases sitting between them. Germline V CDR1 and CDR2: MNHEY, SMNVEV (reference sequence). CDR3: CASSLSGSTGVSNQPQHF. In DNA, the CDR3 is TGTGCCAGCAGTTTATCGGGATCTACAGGAGTTAGCAATCAGCCCCAGCATTTT.

The CDR3 nucleotides are TGTGCCAGCAGTGAATGGGGAGCATACAGGGGGCAGGGCTACACCTTC. The encoded protein is CASSEWGAYRGQGYTF. This chain links TRBV25-1 with TRBJ1-2; the match to TRBD1 covers 9 bases. J was trimmed by 8 bases and V by 1 base; bases with no gene match: 11. Germline V gene data show CDR1 as MGHDK and CDR2 as SYGVNS. The CDR3 is 16 residues long.

The CDR3 bases are TGTGCCAGCAGCTTCCCCTATAGCGGGAGGGGTACCGGGGAGCTGTTTTTT. This sequence encodes CASSFPYSGRGTGELFF. The rearrangement joins TRBV5-4 to TRBJ2-2; 11 bases fit TRBD2. Germline CDR1 is SGHNT and CDR2 is YYREEE (reference sequence). This CDR3 has 17 residues. V lost 2 bases, J lost 5 bases, and 8 bases stayed unmatched.

The gene calls are TRBV2 and TRBJ2-2; 12 positions match TRBD2. The germline CDR1 and CDR2 sequences are SNHLY and FYNNEI. V lost 3 bases, J lost 7 bases, and 6 bases stayed unmatched. The length of the CDR3 is 16 residues. The DNA for the CDR3 is TGTGCCAGCAGTGATAAACTAGCGGGAGGCAGCGGGGAGCTGTTTTTT. Translating it yields CASSDKLAGGSGELFF.

The chain employs TRBV29-1 and TRBJ2-1; no clear D gene. The CDR3 length is 13 residues. The V and J ends lost 6 bases and 6 bases respectively, with 15 bases between them. The germline V gene has CDR1 SQVTM and CDR2 ANQGSEA. As DNA, the CDR3 is TGCAGCGTCGCCCCGGGCAGTCGCAATGAGCAGTTCTTC. It yields the protein CSVAPGSRNEQFF.

V usage is TRBV27 and J usage is TRBJ1-2, with TRBD1 identical over 9 bases. The CDR3 runs 14 residues. With 2 bases clipped from V and 6 bases from J, the junction kept 4 bases outside the gene matches. Germline CDR1 and CDR2: MNHEY and SMNVEV (reference sequence). In DNA, the CDR3 is TGTGCCAGCAGTTTAACAGGGGGCCGAGATGGCTACACCTTC. Amino acid sequence: CASSLTGGRDGYTF.

For the CDR3, the DNA is TGTGCCACCTCCCGAGGGTTGGACAGAGTAAACTATGGCTACACCTTC. Its translation: CATSRGLDRVNYGYTF. J is TRBJ1-2 and V is TRBV15; D possibly corresponds to TRBD1 (6 bases). The germline V gene encodes CDR1 LNHNV and CDR2 YYDKDF (reference sequence). Trimming removed 8 bases at V and 2 bases at J, with 21 bases between. The CDR3 covers 16 residues.

In this sample, this clone is medium-sized. The V call is TRBV3-1 (or the pseudogene TRBV3-2), the J call TRBJ2-1, with no clear D. Trimming shortened V by 1 base and J by 0 bases, and 7 bases separated the two germline ends. The germline V gene encodes CDR1 LGHDT and CDR2 YNNKEL (reference sequence). The CDR3 consists of 15 residues. CDR3 amino acids: CASSQAASSYNEQFF. CDR3 nucleotides: TGTGCCAGCAGCCAAGCGGCGAGCTCCTACAATGAGCAGTTCTTC.

This sequence joins TRBV21-1 and TRBJ1-5. TRBV21-1 constitutes a pseudogene. The CDR3 spans 18 residues. The CDR3 spells CASSKKEGVDPSNQPQHF. CDR3 nucleotide sequence: TGTGCCAGCAGCAAAAAGGAGGGGGTCGATCCTAGCAATCAGCCCCAGCATTTT.

The chain has TRBV2 and TRBJ2-7; TRBD1 matches 10 bases. The CDR3 contains 15 residues. Germline V lookup: CDR1 SNHLY, CDR2 FYNNEI. V lost 4 bases and J lost 5; bases outside the gene matches: 8. CDR3 amino acids: CASSGRGTGAHEQYF. DNA for the CDR3: TGTGCCAGCAGTGGGCGGGGGACAGGGGCCCACGAGCAGTACTTC.

This clone appeared a single time. The chain combines TRBV28 with TRBJ1-2; D gene uncertain. Germline loops: CDR1 MDHEN, CDR2 SYDVKM. V was clipped by 1 base and J by 5 bases, with 14 bases between them. This CDR3 has 15 amino acids. CDR3 residues: CASSLYGDSAYGYTF. CDR3 sequence (DNA): TGTGCCAGCAGTTTATATGGGGATTCGGCTTATGGCTACACCTTC.

V is TRBV10-3 and J is TRBJ2-7, with 11 positions matching TRBD1. V was clipped by 2 bases and J by 5 bases; unmatched bases: 5. Germline assignment: CDR1 ENHRY and CDR2 SYGVKD. This CDR3 spans 15 amino acids. The CDR3 loop reads CAISEHGTGGNEQYF. The CDR3 nucleotides read TGTGCCATCAGTGAGCACGGGACAGGGGGTAACGAGCAGTACTTC.

V is TRBV29-1 and J is TRBJ2-7; 13 bases are shared with TRBD2. This CDR3 is 14 amino acids long. The V and J ends lost 7 bases and 0 bases, in that order; junction bases with no gene match: 3. The germline gives CDR1 SQVTM, CDR2 ANQGSEA. The CDR3 coding sequence is TGCAGCGCCAGGACTAGCGGGAGCTCCTACGAGCAGTACTTC. This sequence encodes CSARTSGSSYEQYF.